This T cell receptor (beta chain) originates from a study of spatial heterogeneity in lung cancer. The overall study: From matched bulk RNA-seq came a T cell module score, which showed a strong correlation with TCR transcript counts in tumor regions. On average, each unique TCR and UMI combination appeared more than ten times in raw reads.

Regarding the study as a whole: One measure, the expanded intratumoral alpha and beta TCR count, tracked tumor mutation counts.

Documented time point: sample taken at primary tumor resection. V lost 0 bases and J lost 5, with 19 bases in between. The CDR3 runs to 18 residues. CDR1 and CDR2 (germline): MNHEY, SVGAGI. TCR cDNA molecules were tagged individually, and each one carried a unique molecular identifier. TCRdb analysed the 5' RACE reads with MiXCR anew, one entry per CDR3 protein. The sample yields 12,000 or so distinct CDR3 sequences, about 4.6% seen once. A word on this clonotype: Its cognate antigen is unknown. This beta chain came through as a stray read in a library set up for alpha chains, and its size says little.

The chain combines TRBV6-5 with TRBJ2-2, with a weak D call TRBD2 (6 bases). Sequencing was performed on lung tumor tissue, taken at surgery. This TCR came from a male donor with early-stage non-small cell lung cancer. The CDR3 sequence is CASSYSFAQGGLTGELFF. CDR3 sequence (DNA): TGTGCCAGCAGTTACTCGTTCGCGCAGGGAGGCTTGACCGGGGAGCTGTTTTTT.